Presented here are 11 T cell receptor beta chains from one specimen sequenced in a study of regulatory T cells in long-lasting Graves disease. TCR beta libraries were built with iRepertoire HTBI primers and Arm-PCR of CDR3 regions. One entry per CDR3 protein, called by TCRdb with MiXCR from the multiplex PCR reads. The table lists hundreds of thousands of distinct CDR3 sequences, about 16% of them singletons. Time point specified: newly diagnosed GD, antithyroid drugs for less than 3 months. TCR sequences were obtained from RNA taken from PBMCs. The data also belong to a second study, concerning T cells in Graves' hyperthyroidism and ophthalmopathy.

Source: peripheral blood mononuclear cells (PBMCs), taken at new diagnosis, from a patient treated with antithyroid drugs. The receptors were sampled from a woman aged 40 to 65 with Graves disease.

Many counts were recorded for this clonotype. The chain joins TRBV15 to TRBJ1-2; 9 bases map to TRBD1. The CDR3 runs 14 residues. Germline CDR1 LNHNV, CDR2 YYDKDF (reference sequence). J lost 7 bases, V lost 4 bases, and 7 bases had no gene match. The CDR3 bases are TGTGCCACCAGCACTGGACAGGGGATTTTTGGCTACACCTTC. The encoded protein is CATSTGQGIFGYTF. The full variable domain, its missing parts supplied by reference TRBV15 and TRBJ1-2, is DAMVIQNPRYQVTQFGKPVTLSCSQTLNHNVMYWYQQKSSQAPKLLFHYYDKDFNNEADTPDNFQSRRPNTSFCFLDIRSPGLGDTAMYLCATSTGQGIFGYTFGSGTRLTVV.

This clonotype appeared a few times. The chain couples TRBV30 to TRBJ1-1, with D unresolved. This CDR3 has 14 amino acids. Germline V CDR1 and CDR2: GTSNPN, SVGIG (reference sequence). The germline V and J ends were trimmed by 4 bases and 3 bases, with 15 bases remaining between them. The CDR3 nucleotides read TGTGCCTGGACCTTCACCGGTGGGTACACTGAAGCTTTCTTT. Encoded protein: CAWTFTGGYTEAFF.

There are many counts of this clonotype. The CDR3 region is CASGLFPPGQSSYEQYF. Written as DNA, the CDR3 is TGTGCTAGTGGTTTGTTCCCCCCGGGACAGAGCTCCTACGAGCAGTACTTC. The chain uses TRBV12-5 and TRBJ2-7; TRBD1 agrees at 7 bases. J was trimmed by 0 bases and V by 2 bases; bases with no gene match: 10. Germline lookup yields CDR1 LGHNT and CDR2 FRNRAP. This CDR3 region has 17 residues.

This clonotype was recorded at least ten times. V is TRBV7-9 and J is TRBJ1-1; D not certain. V lost 2 bases, J lost 11 bases, and 15 bases lay in between. The CDR3 runs 13 residues. Germline-derived CDR1 and CDR2 are SEHNR and FQNEAQ (reference sequence). The CDR3 spells CASSLPGGSEAFF. CDR3 bases: TGTGCCAGCAGCTTACCTGGAGGCTCGGAGGCTTTCTTT.

This clonotype was seen many times. V and J are TRBV7-9 and TRBJ1-5; D may be TRBD1 (6 bases). The V end was cut by 4 bases, the J end by 4 bases, with 11 bases between. The CDR3 sequence is 14 residues long. Looked up from germline, CDR1 is SEHNR and CDR2 is FQNEAQ (reference sequence). The CDR3 loop is CASSSDRRNQPQHF. The CDR3 DNA reads as TGTGCCAGCAGCTCCGACAGGCGGAATCAGCCCCAGCATTTT. The full variable domain, completed using reference TRBV7-9 and TRBJ1-5, is DTGVSQNPRHKITKRGQNVTFRCDPISEHNRLYWYRQTLGQGPEFLTYFQNEAQLEKSRLLSDRFSAERPKGSFSTLEIQRTEQGDSAMYLCASSSDRRNQPQHFGDGTRLSIL.

This clonotype was counted ten times or more. This chain uses TRBV2 with TRBJ1-1; 8 bases are shared with TRBD1. The CDR3 contains 13 residues. Per germline, CDR1 SNHLY and CDR2 FYNNEI. With 6 bases clipped from V and 11 bases from J, the junction kept 11 bases outside the gene matches. CDR3 amino acids: CASRSQDRVSAFF. The CDR3 bases are TGTGCCAGCAGGTCCCAGGACAGGGTGAGCGCTTTCTTT.

This clonotype was detected ten times or more. The chain couples TRBV3-1 to TRBJ1-1, with a weak D call TRBD1 (5 bases). The germline CDR1 and CDR2 sequences are LGHDT and YNNKEL (reference sequence). The CDR3 length is 14 residues. Deletions cut 4 bases from V and 5 bases from J, with 14 bases between. The CDR3 sequence: CASSPRHRWTEAFF. The CDR3 bases are TGTGCCAGCAGCCCCAGGCACAGGTGGACTGAAGCTTTCTTT.

This clonotype has ten or more counts. This sequence joins TRBV2 and TRBJ2-3; D is perhaps TRBD2 (6 bases). There are 14 residues in the CDR3. Germline V gene data show CDR1 as SNHLY and CDR2 as FYNNEI. Trimming took 6 bases from V and 3 from J, leaving 13 bases between them. The chain's CDR3 is CASRWRGSTDTQYF. The CDR3, as DNA: TGTGCCAGCAGGTGGAGGGGTTCGACAGATACGCAGTATTTT.

This clonotype was recorded at least ten times. V is TRBV2 and J is TRBJ1-2; 7 positions match TRBD1. With V trimmed by 4 bases and J by 8 bases, 16 bases remained unmatched. Germline assignment: CDR1 SNHLY and CDR2 FYNNEI. This CDR3 region has 16 residues. The CDR3 nucleotides are TGTGCCAGCAGTGTGGGGACAGCCCTGAGGGTAGGGGGCTACACCTTC. Translated, it gives CASSVGTALRVGGYTF.

This clonotype was found many times. The rearrangement joins TRBV28 to TRBJ1-1; unclear D gene. CDR1 is MDHEN, CDR2 SYDVKM, per germline. The V end lost 2 bases, the J end lost 6 bases, and 13 bases lay between the germline ends. This CDR3 contains 14 residues. CDR3 in amino acids: CASSLMTLRPEAFF. For the CDR3, the DNA is TGTGCCAGCAGTTTAATGACACTGAGGCCTGAAGCTTTCTTT.

This clonotype has a handful of counts. This rearrangement joins TRBV6-1 to TRBJ2-2, with 8 bases matching TRBD1. Germline CDR1 MNHNS, CDR2 SASEGT. Trimming removed 7 bases from V and 4 bases from J; junction bases left unmatched: 8. This CDR3 is 15 amino acids long. CDR3 protein: CASNWGQARTGELFF. The CDR3 bases are TGTGCCAGCAACTGGGGACAGGCTCGCACCGGGGAGCTGTTTTTT.